The following is a T cell receptor beta chain sequence with its context. The clone's antigen remains unknown. Qualities for individual bases were not recorded, and no much larger clone is one base off. The record originates from a study of T cell changes during pregnancy in multiple sclerosis (dated by TCRdb to the late 2010s). Study-level background: The study examined how the T cell repertoire changed over the course of pregnancy in women with multiple sclerosis.

The method behind the library was the immunoSEQ multiplex PCR assay. As stored in TCRdb, this immuneACCESS dataset retains in-frame rearrangements with V and J assigned. A fraction of the clones does not appear; measured against another copy, unresolved V genes explain less than half of the discrepancy, and the remainder lacks a known reason. A total of approximately 82,000 clones appear in this sample, just over 90% of them only once. Around 0.5% of the sample belongs to the ten largest clones. The germline V gene encodes CDR1 SGHNT and CDR2 YENEEA. Including cysteine and phenylalanine, the CDR3 has 14 amino acids. Solely the CDR3 DNA is kept, with 42 bases framed from the first base. Trimming takes 1 base from V and 1 base from J, and the germline ends sit 8 bases apart.

The sequenced sample was CD4+ T cells from peripheral blood mononuclear cells, obtained in the second trimester of pregnancy. The chain is made from TRBV11-3 and TRBJ2-7, with a weak D call of TRBD2 (6 bases match). The sequence derives from a female donor with multiple sclerosis, enrolled in a pregnancy study. The nucleotide sequence is TGTGCCAGCAGCTTAGGAGGAGGGTCCTACGAGCAGTACTTC. The resulting protein is CASSLGGGSYEQYF. Reference TRBV11-3 and TRBJ2-7 proteins supply the regions before and after the CDR3; the full variable domain is: EAGVVQSPRYKIIEKKQPVAFWCNPISGHNTLYWYLQNLGQGPELLIRYENEEAVDDSQLPKDRFSAERLKGVDSTLKIQPAELGDSAVYLCASSLGGGSYEQYFGPGTRLTVT.